These T cell receptor beta chains were read from a single sample in a study of blood T cell repertoires in COVID-19. Profiling relied on immunoSEQ multiplex PCR, and the TCRdb table lists in-frame clones only, not all of them. The sample shows 90,000 or so clones, around 87% of them seen only once. Sequencing input: peripheral blood. Receptors originate from a human donor in a cohort sampled during active COVID-19. Each CDR3 is given with its conserved first and last residue. The D gene is left open where the match is weak. Clone sizes are given selectively: once, few, many, or a class where the clone is expanded.

CDR3 DNA: TGTGCCAGCAGCAGCAGGGGAATTCAAGAGACCCAGTACTTC
CDR3 protein: CASSSRGIQETQYF
J gene: TRBJ2-5
D gene: NA
V gene: TRBV7-6
clone size: NA

CDR3 DNA: TGTGCCAGCAGTCGTCAGACAGGGACCTACGAGCAGTACTTC
CDR3 protein: CASSRQTGTYEQYF
J gene: TRBJ2-7
D gene: TRBD1
V gene: TRBV6-5
clone size: NA

CDR3 DNA: TGTGCCAGCTCACCGCCCGGAGGGGATCATGAGCAGTTCTTC
CDR3 protein: CASSPPGGDHEQFF
J gene: TRBJ2-1
D gene: NA
V gene: TRBV18
clone size: NA

CDR3 DNA: TGTGCCAGTAGTAACCAGGCGTATTGGCCCCAGCATTTT
CDR3 protein: CASSNQAYWPQHF
J gene: TRBJ1-5
D gene: NA
V gene: TRBV19
clone size: NA

CDR3 DNA: TGTGCCAGCAGCCCCAGCGGAAGCTCCTACAATGAGCAGTTCTTC
CDR3 protein: CASSPSGSSYNEQFF
J gene: TRBJ2-1
D gene: NA
V gene: TRBV7-6
clone size: NA

CDR3 DNA: TGTGCCACCAGCAGAGGGTTTACAGGGCGGGGAAACACCATATATTTT
CDR3 protein: CATSRGFTGRGNTIYF
J gene: TRBJ1-3
D gene: NA
V gene: TRBV15
clone size: NA

CDR3 DNA: TGTGCCAGCAGACCGGGACTAGCCTTGGGGGATACGCAGTATTTT
CDR3 protein: CASRPGLALGDTQYF
J gene: TRBJ2-3
D gene: TRBD2
V gene: TRBV5-5
clone size: NA

CDR3 DNA: TGTGCCAGCAGCCCTGTAGAGGGGGCAACGAGCATCTATGGCTACACCTTC
CDR3 protein: CASSPVEGATSIYGYTF
J gene: TRBJ1-2
D gene: TRBD1
V gene: TRBV5-6
clone size: NA

CDR3 DNA: TGTGCCAGCAGCGTAGATCAGGGGTCCTACGAGCAGTACTTC
CDR3 protein: CASSVDQGSYEQYF
J gene: TRBJ2-7
D gene: NA
V gene: TRBV9
clone size: NA

CDR3 DNA: TGCGCCAGCAGCCTCTGGGACAGTGGAGCTGGGGCCAACGTCCTGACTTTC
CDR3 protein: CASSLWDSGAGANVLTF
J gene: TRBJ2-6
D gene: TRBD1
V gene: TRBV5-1
clone size: NA

CDR3 DNA: TGTGCCAGCAGCCCGGACTTCACCAATGAGCAGTTCTTC
CDR3 protein: CASSPDFTNEQFF
J gene: TRBJ2-1
D gene: NA
V gene: TRBV11-2
clone size: NA

CDR3 DNA: TGTGCCAGCTCCCAAGAAACTAGCGGGGAAACCGGGGAGCTGTTTTTT
CDR3 protein: CASSQETSGETGELFF
J gene: TRBJ2-2
D gene: TRBD2
V gene: TRBV18
clone size: NA

CDR3 DNA: TGTGCCAGCAGCTTTGGTACATCGCTGACCTACGAGCAGTACTTC
CDR3 protein: CASSFGTSLTYEQYF
J gene: TRBJ2-7
D gene: NA
V gene: TRBV7-8
clone size: NA

CDR3 DNA: TGTGCCAGCAGCTTAGGGGCAAGCAATCAGCCCCAGCATTTT
CDR3 protein: CASSLGASNQPQHF
J gene: TRBJ1-5
D gene: NA
V gene: TRBV7-9
clone size: NA

CDR3 DNA: TGTGCCAGTATCCGGACAGGTTATAGCAATCAGCCCCAGCATTTT
CDR3 protein: CASIRTGYSNQPQHF
J gene: TRBJ1-5
D gene: TRBD1
V gene: TRBV19
clone size: NA

CDR3 DNA: TGTGCCAGCAGCGTAGTGGATGGAGACGAGCAGTACTTC
CDR3 protein: CASSVVDGDEQYF
J gene: TRBJ2-7
D gene: NA
V gene: TRBV9
clone size: NA

CDR3 DNA: TGTGCCTGGAGTGTGACAGGGAACGGAAACACCATATATTTT
CDR3 protein: CAWSVTGNGNTIYF
J gene: TRBJ1-3
D gene: TRBD1
V gene: TRBV30
clone size: once

CDR3 DNA: TGTGCCAGCAGTTACTCCATGGGCCCTAACACCGGGGAGCTGTTTTTT
CDR3 protein: CASSYSMGPNTGELFF
J gene: TRBJ2-2
D gene: NA
V gene: TRBV6-5
clone size: NA

CDR3 DNA: TGTGCCAGCAGTGACGGGACAGGGGGCGATGTTGGCTACACCTTC
CDR3 protein: CASSDGTGGDVGYTF
J gene: TRBJ1-2
D gene: TRBD1
V gene: TRBV25-1
clone size: NA

CDR3 DNA: TGTGCCAGCAGCTTAAGGAGGACAGGAGAAGCTTTCTTT
CDR3 protein: CASSLRRTGEAFF
J gene: TRBJ1-1
D gene: TRBD1
V gene: TRBV7-3
clone size: NA

CDR3 DNA: TGTGCCAGTAGTGTAAACGCACGAGGCACTGAAGCTTTCTTT
CDR3 protein: CASSVNARGTEAFF
J gene: TRBJ1-1
D gene: NA
V gene: TRBV19
clone size: NA

CDR3 DNA: TGTGCCAGCGGGAGGGTATCCTCCTACGAGCAGTACTTC
CDR3 protein: CASGRVSSYEQYF
J gene: TRBJ2-7
D gene: TRBD2
V gene: TRBV28
clone size: NA

CDR3 DNA: TGTGCCAGCAGTCTGACAGGGTACTACGAGCAGTACTTC
CDR3 protein: CASSLTGYYEQYF
J gene: TRBJ2-7
D gene: TRBD1
V gene: TRBV27
clone size: few

CDR3 DNA: TGTGCCAGCAGTTTTACTGACAGCACCCTCCACTTT
CDR3 protein: CASSFTDSTLHF
J gene: TRBJ1-6
D gene: NA
V gene: TRBV2
clone size: few

CDR3 DNA: TGTGCCAGCAGCGCCGGGACTAGCGGGAGGTTGGCAGATACGCAGTATTTT
CDR3 protein: CASSAGTSGRLADTQYF
J gene: TRBJ2-3
D gene: TRBD2
V gene: TRBV9
clone size: NA

CDR3 DNA: TGTGCCAGCAGCGCCGGGACTAGCGGGAGCGGGAGGAAAGAGACCCAGTACTTC
CDR3 protein: CASSAGTSGSGRKETQYF
J gene: TRBJ2-5
D gene: TRBD2
V gene: TRBV9
clone size: NA

CDR3 DNA: TGTGCCAGCAGTTCCCCCCGCGAGGGCGATACGCAGTATTTT
CDR3 protein: CASSSPREGDTQYF
J gene: TRBJ2-3
D gene: NA
V gene: TRBV27
clone size: NA

CDR3 DNA: TGTGCCAGCTCACCGACAGAGAAAAGTGAAGCTTTCTTT
CDR3 protein: CASSPTEKSEAFF
J gene: TRBJ1-1
D gene: NA
V gene: TRBV18
clone size: NA

CDR3 DNA: TGTGCCTGGAGTTCGGGACTCCGCTCTGGAAACACCATATATTTT
CDR3 protein: CAWSSGLRSGNTIYF
J gene: TRBJ1-3
D gene: NA
V gene: TRBV30
clone size: once

CDR3 DNA: TGTGCCAGCGGGACAGGGGGACAGCCCCAGCATTTT
CDR3 protein: CASGTGGQPQHF
J gene: TRBJ1-5
D gene: TRBD1
V gene: TRBV19
clone size: many

CDR3 DNA: TGTGCCAGCAGTCAGAGATTGACAGAAGAGACCCAGTACTTC
CDR3 protein: CASSQRLTEETQYF
J gene: TRBJ2-5
D gene: NA
V gene: TRBV6-5
clone size: NA

CDR3 DNA: TGTGCCACCACACAGGGGCTGGACTACGAGCAGTACTTC
CDR3 protein: CATTQGLDYEQYF
J gene: TRBJ2-7
D gene: TRBD1
V gene: TRBV2
clone size: NA

CDR3 DNA: TGTGCCAGCAGTTACTCGATAGGACAGGGCCCACCCGAGCAGTACTTC
CDR3 protein: CASSYSIGQGPPEQYF
J gene: TRBJ2-7
D gene: TRBD1
V gene: TRBV6-5
clone size: NA

CDR3 DNA: TGCGCCAGCAGTGGCCAGGGGTCGACTGAAGCTTTCTTT
CDR3 protein: CASSGQGSTEAFF
J gene: TRBJ1-1
D gene: NA
V gene: TRBV10-1
clone size: NA

CDR3 DNA: TGTGCCAGCAGAAACGGAGGGAACACTGAAGCTTTCTTT
CDR3 protein: CASRNGGNTEAFF
J gene: TRBJ1-1
D gene: NA
V gene: TRBV6-5
clone size: few

CDR3 DNA: TGTGCCAGTAGTCTGGGAGCAAGAGAGCAGTACTTC
CDR3 protein: CASSLGAREQYF
J gene: TRBJ2-7
D gene: NA
V gene: TRBV19
clone size: NA

CDR3 DNA: TGTGCCAGCAGTTTATCCCGGGGGAACTTCTATGGCTACACCTTC
CDR3 protein: CASSLSRGNFYGYTF
J gene: TRBJ1-2
D gene: NA
V gene: TRBV27
clone size: NA

CDR3 DNA: TGTGCCAGCAGTTCCCCGGACAGAGCTAACTATGGCTACACCTTC
CDR3 protein: CASSSPDRANYGYTF
J gene: TRBJ1-2
D gene: NA
V gene: TRBV6-5
clone size: once